The rows below give T cell receptor beta chains drawn from one sample of a study of blood T cell repertoires in COVID-19. Data came from immunoSEQ multiplex PCR; TCRdb stores just in-frame clones and leaves some out. The profile shows 100,000 to 150,000 clones, about 87% of them singletons. Sequencing was carried out using peripheral blood. These receptors were obtained from a man in his forties or fifties with acute or convalescent COVID-19. CDR3s include the opening cysteine and the closing phenylalanine or tryptophan. Fields, in order: V gene, clone size, CDR3 protein. The size of a clone is reported for some rows only, either as once, few or many, or as a class for expanded clones.

V: TRBV19
size: .
CDR3: CASSTGMEGTEAFF

V: TRBV5-1
size: .
CDR3: CASSRYGQVEDTQYF

V: TRBV27
size: .
CDR3: CASSSPSDRRGRRQYF

V: TRBV7-7
size: few
CDR3: CASSLGPGSSYEQYF

V: TRBV19
size: .
CDR3: CASSWGTGENTEAFF

V: TRBV28
size: .
CDR3: CASSKGIQGTTEQFF

V: TRBV12-3/TRBV12-4
size: .
CDR3: CASSLGQSFGYTF

V: TRBV6-5
size: once
CDR3: CASSSSNSYNSPLHF

V: TRBV24-1
size: once
CDR3: CATSESRGAEELFF

V: TRBV14
size: .
CDR3: CASSQGALYLRDRANTGELFF

V: TRBV27
size: .
CDR3: CASSPNPTRLAQETQYF

V: TRBV6-5
size: few
CDR3: CASSNRDRGASEQYF

V: TRBV6-6
size: once
CDR3: CASTTSPTPPTDTQYF

V: TRBV19
size: .
CDR3: CASSPSSGNTIYF

V: TRBV28
size: .
CDR3: CASSLKDRGLALNYGYTF

V: TRBV29-1
size: once
CDR3: CSVVREANEKLFF

V: TRBV11-2
size: .
CDR3: CASSSGGPDYGYTF

V: TRBV6-5
size: .
CDR3: CASGKRQASGNTIYF

V: TRBV5-5
size: .
CDR3: CASSLGLANTEAFF

V: TRBV3-1/TRBV3-2
size: .
CDR3: CASSQVLAGRTGELFF

V: TRBV2
size: .
CDR3: CASSDRGENTEAFF

V: TRBV7-3
size: .
CDR3: CASSSQGTANYGYTF

V: TRBV9
size: .
CDR3: CASSVSTGNYGYTF

V: TRBV5-1
size: .
CDR3: CASSAGLAGTYNEQFF

V: TRBV7-9
size: .
CDR3: CASSLLNSYNSPLHF

V: TRBV5-4
size: .
CDR3: CASSLGTSVQETQYF

V: TRBV6-4
size: .
CDR3: CASSPGTGNTGELFF

V: TRBV28
size: once
CDR3: CASSQQGYGYTF

V: TRBV18
size: .
CDR3: CASSPPGTGDTEAFF

V: TRBV9
size: .
CDR3: CASSETGQNTEAFF